A single sample is the source of the 23 T cell receptor beta chains below, sequenced in a study of technical replicates of blood from four donors. Here immunoSEQ multiplex PCR was the method, and the copy in TCRdb shows in-frame clones only, minus some. The sample comprises 67,000 or so clones, over 85% of which are singletons, and around 0.34% rests with the top ten. Sequenced input: T cells isolated from PBMCs. All receptors derive from a human donor in good health.

The genes are TRBV29-1 and TRBJ1-2; the D gene is possibly TRBD1 (6 bases). The CDR3 loop spans 11 amino acids. The germline V and J ends were trimmed by 3 bases and 7 bases, with 9 bases remaining between them. Germline V gene lookup returns CDR1 SQVTM and CDR2 ANQGSEA. CDR3 region: CSVDLRGGYTF. As DNA, the CDR3 is TGCAGCGTTGACCTCAGGGGTGGCTACACCTTC.

The chain links TRBV6-6 to TRBJ2-1; a possible D gene is TRBD2 (6 bases). Per germline, CDR1 MNHNY and CDR2 SVGAGI (reference sequence). Trimming removed 7 bases from V and 10 bases from J, with 11 bases in between. This CDR3 has 11 amino acids. CDR3 DNA sequence: TGTGCCAGCATTGACGGACTAGAGCAGTTCTTC. It translates to CASIDGLEQFF.

The J gene is TRBJ2-5, the V gene TRBV15; D is possibly TRBD1 (6 bases). CDR3 length: 15 amino acids. The V end lost 6 bases, the J end lost 0 bases, and 14 bases lay between the germline ends. Germline CDR1 LNHNV, CDR2 YYDKDF (reference sequence). CDR3 nucleotides: TGTGCCACCAGAGACGCAGGACAGAACCAAGAGACCCAGTACTTC. This gives the protein CATRDAGQNQETQYF.

This chain uses TRBV7-9 with TRBJ1-5, with D possibly being TRBD1 (5 bases). CDR1 SEHNR and CDR2 FQNEAQ come from the germline V gene (reference sequence). Trimming removed 5 bases from V and 0 bases from J, with 8 bases in between. CDR3 size: 14 residues. The CDR3 here is CASSPQASNQPQHF. CDR3 in DNA: TGTGCCAGCAGCCCACAGGCTAGCAATCAGCCCCAGCATTTT. Full variable domain (missing parts from reference TRBV7-9 and TRBJ1-5): DTGVSQNPRHKITKRGQNVTFRCDPISEHNRLYWYRQTLGQGPEFLTYFQNEAQLEKSRLLSDRFSAERPKGSFSTLEIQRTEQGDSAMYLCASSPQASNQPQHFGDGTRLSIL.

This chain's CDR3 is CASSSGTVSYGYTF. The CDR3 nucleotides read TGTGCCAGCAGTTCCGGGACAGTGAGCTATGGCTACACCTTC. This rearrangement joins TRBV6-6 to TRBJ1-2, with 7 bases that match TRBD1. V was pared by 4 bases and J by 4 bases, with 6 bases of the junction left unmatched. The CDR3 has 14 amino acids. CDR1 and CDR2 from the germline V gene are MNHNY and SVGAGI (reference sequence).

V is TRBV7-3 and J is TRBJ2-3; maybe TRBD1 (6 bases). The ends were cut back, 2 bases at V and 3 bases at J, with 9 bases in the middle. Germline lookup yields CDR1 SGHTA and CDR2 FQGTGA. The CDR3 covers 14 residues. This chain's CDR3 is CASSLSDRTDTQYF. CDR3 DNA: TGTGCCAGCAGCTTATCTGACAGGACAGATACGCAGTATTTT.

This chain uses TRBV6-1 with TRBJ2-4; TRBD2 aligns across 11 bases. The CDR3 spans 15 residues. The junction had 9 bases not matched to a gene; V was cut back by 6 bases and J by 8 bases. Germline V gene sequence: CDR1 MNHNS, CDR2 SASEGT. CDR3 residues: CASSQTSGRSDIQYF. The CDR3 nucleotides are TGTGCCAGCAGCCAAACTAGCGGGAGATCGGACATTCAGTACTTC.

This chain links TRBV9 with TRBJ2-1, with 11 bases aligning to TRBD2. V gave up 3 bases and J gave up 0 bases; unmatched junction bases: 11. CDR1 SGDLS and CDR2 YYNGEE come from the germline V gene. CDR3 length: 19 residues. The CDR3, as DNA: TGTGCCAGCAGCGCCTCGGGACTAGCGGACCGCCGCTCCTACAATGAGCAGTTCTTC. This sequence encodes CASSASGLADRRSYNEQFF.

This chain links TRBV18 with TRBJ2-1; D may be TRBD1 (6 bases). Germline lookup yields CDR1 KGHSH and CDR2 LQKENI. This CDR3 comprises 16 residues. Trimming cost V 3 bases and J 2 bases, with 14 bases left between them. This CDR3 is CASSPIRGSTYNEQFF. CDR3 coding DNA: TGTGCCAGCTCACCCATTAGGGGGTCGACCTACAATGAGCAGTTCTTC.

The V gene is TRBV10-1, the J gene TRBJ1-5; perhaps TRBD1 as D (6 bases). This CDR3 comprises 11 residues. Between the trimmed V and J ends, which lost 10 bases and 5 bases, there was a span of 9 bases. Germline lookup yields CDR1 WNHNN and CDR2 SYGVQD (reference sequence). The chain's CDR3 is CATRGHQPQHF. The CDR3, as DNA: TGCGCCACCAGGGGCCATCAGCCCCAGCATTTT.

V is TRBV7-6 and J is TRBJ2-7; 8 bases are shared with TRBD2. CDR3 size: 16 residues. V dropped 1 base and J dropped 6; count of bases not matched to a gene: 11. Germline V gene sequence: CDR1 SGHVS, CDR2 FNYEAQ. The CDR3 DNA sequence: TGTGCCAGCAGCTTAGTGAGCGGGAGAGGGGGATTCGAGCAGTACTTC. This codes for CASSLVSGRGGFEQYF.

V usage is TRBV29-1 and J usage is TRBJ1-2, with D possibly matching TRBD1 (5 bases). CDR1 SQVTM and CDR2 ANQGSEA come from the germline V gene. The CDR3 has 14 residues. Trimming pared 5 bases from V and 4 bases from J, leaving 17 bases between. CDR3 sequence reads: CSVFLTVGSYGYTF. CDR3 coding DNA: TGCAGCGTTTTCTTGACAGTAGGCTCCTATGGCTACACCTTC.

V gene TRBV20-1 combines with J gene TRBJ2-1; D ambiguous. Germline assignment: CDR1 DFQATT and CDR2 SNEGSKA (reference sequence). The CDR3 is made up of 11 amino acids. Trimming removed 7 bases from V and 5 bases from J, with 9 bases in between. CDR3 in amino acids: CSVEVNNEQFF. DNA for the CDR3: TGCAGTGTAGAGGTTAACAATGAGCAGTTCTTC.

With respect to this clone: The junction differs from germline at one of its ends, possibly a read error. This chain uses TRBV30 with TRBJ1-4; D not resolved. The CDR3 length is 16 residues. In germline, CDR1 is GTSNPN, CDR2 SVGIG (reference sequence). CDR3 nucleotides: TGTGCCTGGAGTGTCGGGAAAACGAGAACTAATGAAAAACTGCTTTTT. Amino acid sequence: CAWSVGKTRTNEKLLF.

The rearrangement links TRBV6-1 to TRBJ2-1, with TRBD2 identical over 10 bases. The CDR3 is made up of 13 amino acids. The junction had 5 bases not matched to a gene; V was cut back by 8 bases and J by 7 bases. Germline loops: CDR1 MNHNS, CDR2 SASEGT. Written as DNA, the CDR3 is TGTGCCAGCGGGGGACTAGCGAGAAATGAGCAGTTCTTC. It specifies CASGGLARNEQFF.

The chain employs TRBV29-1 and TRBJ1-4; the D is unclear. The CDR3 sequence is 12 residues long. Germline CDR1 is SQVTM and CDR2 is ANQGSEA. With 4 bases removed from V and 1 base from J, the gap between germline ends came to 4 bases. CDR3 in DNA: TGCAGCGTTGGAGTAACTAATGAAAAACTGTTTTTT. This sequence encodes CSVGVTNEKLFF.

The genes are TRBV7-2 and TRBJ2-3; 7 bases are shared with TRBD1. The germline V gene encodes CDR1 SGHTA and CDR2 FQGNSA. The CDR3 spans 15 residues. The V and J ends lost 5 bases and 4 bases, in that order; junction bases with no gene match: 9. In DNA form, the CDR3 reads TGTGCCAGCAGCATAGGACAGGCCGGCGCAGATACGCAGTATTTT. It codes for CASSIGQAGADTQYF.

The chain joins TRBV7-9 to TRBJ1-2; the D gene is possibly TRBD1 (6 bases). V was shortened by 4 bases and J by 8 bases, with 11 bases between the two germline ends. This CDR3 is built from 12 residues. The germline gives CDR1 SEHNR, CDR2 FQNEAQ (reference sequence). The CDR3 loop is CASSSAGDGYTF. CDR3 coding DNA: TGTGCCAGCAGCTCGGCAGGGGACGGCTACACCTTC.

This clone is a singleton in its sample. This chain connects TRBV5-1 to TRBJ2-3; D is ambiguous. V was clipped by 5 bases and J by 0 bases, with 13 bases between them. The CDR3 length is 15 residues. In germline, CDR1 is SGHRS, CDR2 YFSETQ. The CDR3 DNA reads TGCGCCAGCAGTCTTAGCAGAGCTAGCACAGATACGCAGTATTTT. This translates into CASSLSRASTDTQYF.

The rearrangement uses TRBV10-1 and TRBJ2-3, with 13 bases lining up with TRBD2. The CDR3 covers 17 residues. The V segment lost 0 bases and the J segment 1 base; nucleotides outside the gene matches: 1. Germline CDR1 and CDR2: WNHNN and SYGVQD (reference sequence). The CDR3 reads CASSESGLAGGTDTQYF. CDR3 bases: TGCGCCAGCAGTGAGTCCGGACTAGCGGGGGGCACAGATACGCAGTATTTT.

The chain carries TRBV25-1 and TRBJ1-1, with TRBD1 identical over 9 bases. With 4 bases clipped from V and 0 bases from J, the junction kept 0 bases outside the gene matches. This CDR3 is built from 14 residues. Germline assignment: CDR1 MGHDK and CDR2 SYGVNS. CDR3 in DNA: TGTGCCAGCAGTGGGGACAGGGTGAACACTGAAGCTTTCTTT. It encodes CASSGDRVNTEAFF.

This clone was observed once. The V gene is TRBV25-1, the J gene TRBJ2-3, with 9 nucleotides matching TRBD2. V shed 3 bases and J 1 base; nucleotides not matched to a gene: 5. CDR1 and CDR2 from the germline V gene are MGHDK and SYGVNS. CDR3 length: 16 residues. CDR3 bases: TGTGCCAGCAGTGACCCCCGACTAGCGGGCACAGATACGCAGTATTTT. Amino acid sequence: CASSDPRLAGTDTQYF.

This chain connects TRBV6-1 to TRBJ2-1, with 9 bases fitting TRBD1. Trimming took 9 bases from V and 7 from J; bases not matched to a gene: 7. CDR3 length: 13 residues. Germline V gene lookup returns CDR1 MNHNS and CDR2 SASEGT. This CDR3 reads CASGYRGPNEQFF. The CDR3, as DNA: TGTGCCAGTGGCTACAGGGGGCCGAATGAGCAGTTCTTC.